These 5 T cell receptor beta chains were all obtained from the same sample, sequenced in a study of blood T cells in healthy people across ages. It was with a sample-barcoded 5' primer and a J-beta primer mix that a second PCR of roughly 6 to 12 cycles was run. TCRdb reprocessed the 5' RACE reads via MiXCR and lists one record per CDR3 protein. The table records just over 1 million distinct CDR3 sequences, more than 35% of them present only once. Sequenced sample: blood. All receptors derive from a woman in her sixties or seventies in good health.

The chain employs TRBV27 and TRBJ2-1; D possibly corresponds to TRBD2 (6 bases). This CDR3 region has 15 residues. Germline values: CDR1 MNHEY, CDR2 SMNVEV (reference sequence). V dropped 3 bases and J dropped 0 bases, with 9 bases sitting between them. In DNA form, the CDR3 reads TGTGCCAGCAGTTTTGCGGGGAGCTCCTACAATGAGCAGTTCTTC. Amino acid sequence: CASSFAGSSYNEQFF.

Comments on this clonotype: One end of the junction varies from germline; a read error may be responsible. V is TRBV27 and J is TRBJ2-3, with 8 bases aligning to TRBD2. This CDR3 region has 16 residues. Germline CDR1 is MNHEY and CDR2 is SMNVEV (reference sequence). The CDR3 DNA follows: TGTGCCAGCAGTTTATCGCCTAGCGGGCGCACAGATGCGCAGTATTTT. It specifies CASSLSPSGRTDAQYF.

The rearrangement links TRBV29-1 to TRBJ2-7; D is possibly TRBD1 (6 bases). The CDR3 loop spans 11 amino acids. Trimming took off 7 bases at V and 4 bases at J, with 11 bases between the two ends. Germline V gene sequence: CDR1 SQVTM, CDR2 ANQGSEA. CDR3 sequence (DNA): TGCAGCGGGACAGTTGATTACGAGCAGTACTTC. Residues: CSGTVDYEQYF.

This sequence joins TRBV27 and TRBJ2-3, with D unresolved. Germline CDR1 MNHEY, CDR2 SMNVEV (reference sequence). This CDR3 contains 14 residues. Trimming took off 4 bases at V and 6 bases at J, with 14 bases between the two ends. The CDR3 sequence is CASSSLQRSDTQYF. For the CDR3, the DNA is TGTGCCAGCAGTTCCCTCCAGCGCTCCGATACGCAGTATTTT.

This clonotype appeared a single time. The chain combines TRBV12-3 or TRBV12-4 with TRBJ1-1, with D perhaps matching TRBD1 (5 bases). The CDR3 is made up of 13 amino acids. V dropped 6 bases and J dropped 6 bases, with 14 bases sitting between them. DNA for the CDR3: TGTGCCAGCAGCTCGGGGCGCAGCGCTGAAGCTTTCTTT. This sequence encodes CASSSGRSAEAFF.